This T cell receptor (beta chain) was recorded in a study of a mutant IDH1 vaccine in newly diagnosed glioma (dated by TCRdb to the early 2020s). Study-level background: In the chemotherapy-containing groups, vaccination started alongside temozolomide cycles, whereas in patients who had radiotherapy alone it started 4-6 weeks after radiotherapy. Of the roughly 34 treated patients, around 60% were male and about 40% were female, and the mean age was roughly 40 years. Before enrollment, most patients had been given radiochemotherapy with temozolomide as standard therapy, while the rest had received either radiotherapy alone or temozolomide alone. The week-35 safety follow-up was designated visit V12, and the week-47 end of study was designated visit V13. Peripheral blood samples were drawn at six visits, namely V03 (baseline), V05, V07, V10, V12 and V13. Longitudinal TCRB deep sequencing was done for 25 treated patients, wherever samples were available for exploratory analyses.

A word on this clone: It lacks a known antigen. Per-nucleotide qualities are absent, and no much larger clonotype sits a single base away.

The investigation overall reported the following: According to the authors, sample limitations meant that analyses of patient blood samples could not be reproduced. Changes in the top peripheral T cell clonotypes picked up by TCRB sequencing did not appear to be linked to pseudoprogression. Availability determined which PBMC samples were chosen for TCRB deep sequencing. Vaccine-induced immune responses across multiple MHC alleles were detected in about 92% of patients.

Libraries were made using the immunoSEQ multiplex PCR assay. Following the manufacturer's protocol, the hsTCRB Kit was used to amplify rearranged TCR beta chain sequences. Sequencing of TCRB libraries was carried out on an Illumina MiSeq. In the original analysis: Demultiplexing, trimming and gene mapping were performed with the kit vendor's proprietary platform. TCRdb provides this immuneACCESS table in a form limited to in-frame rearrangements. Some clones are lacking; in checked studies, under half of them reflect an unresolved V gene, and why the rest are absent is not known. V, J and clone size are those of that table, while D and trimming were read from the DNA. The sample records about 12,000 clones, around 80% of which are singletons. Clones ranked in the top ten supply roughly 3.9% of the sample. The time point label of this sample denotes: week 47, end of study. Each vaccine dose, consisting of 300 ug of a 20-mer mutant IDH1 peptide in Montanide, was administered subcutaneously with topical imiquimod. Eight vaccinations were administered to patients in weeks 1, 3, 5, 7, 11, 15, 19 and 23, corresponding to visits V03 through V10. The donors had newly diagnosed IDH1-mutant astrocytomas of WHO grade 3 or 4 that showed loss of nuclear ATRX. The samples were drawn from NOA16, a multicentre, single-arm, open-label phase I trial in Germany that tested a mutant IDH1 peptide vaccine in humans for the first time. The DNeasy Blood and Tissue Kit was used to extract genomic DNA from EDTA blood for TCRB sequencing.

From cysteine to phenylalanine, the CDR3 is 16 amino acids long. The DNA shown is the 48-base CDR3, in frame from base 1. CDR1 and CDR2 are drawn from the germline V gene: SGHDT, YYEEEE. V loses 1 base of germline sequence and J loses 5 bases, and the interval between the two ends is 16 bases. Recombination linked TRBV5-6 to TRBJ2-1; the D region possibly corresponds to TRBD2 (5 bases align). The TCR was taken from a woman in her thirties or forties with glioma. Specimen: PBMCs, collected from a glioma patient whose treatment included an IDH1 peptide vaccine. The encoded CDR3 is CASSLMVRGRHNEQFF. The DNA sequence reads TGTGCCAGCAGCTTGATGGTACGGGGTCGGCACAATGAGCAGTTCTTC. The full variable domain, with segments outside the CDR3 supplied by the reference TRBV5-6 and TRBJ2-1 proteins, appears as DAGVTQSPTHLIKTRGQQVTLRCSPKSGHDTVSWYQQALGQGPQFIFQYYEEEERQRGNFPDRFSGHQFPNYSSELNVNALLLGDSALYLCASSLMVRGRHNEQFFGPGTRLTVL.